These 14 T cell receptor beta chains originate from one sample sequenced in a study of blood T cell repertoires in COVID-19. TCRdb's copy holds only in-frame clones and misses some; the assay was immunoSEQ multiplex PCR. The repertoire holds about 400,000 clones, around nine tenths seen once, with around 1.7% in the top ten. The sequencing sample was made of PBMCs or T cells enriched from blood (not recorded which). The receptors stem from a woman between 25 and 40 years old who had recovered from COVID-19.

The CDR3 reads CASSLGTEFNQPQHF. CDR3 coding DNA: TGTGCCAGCAGCTTAGGGACAGAGTTCAATCAGCCCCAGCATTTT. This chain uses TRBV7-9 with TRBJ1-5; tentative D call: TRBD1 (6 bases). The CDR3 is 15 residues long. The ends were cut back, 1 base at V and 3 bases at J, with 10 bases in the middle. The germline V gene encodes CDR1 SEHNR and CDR2 FQNEAQ (reference sequence).

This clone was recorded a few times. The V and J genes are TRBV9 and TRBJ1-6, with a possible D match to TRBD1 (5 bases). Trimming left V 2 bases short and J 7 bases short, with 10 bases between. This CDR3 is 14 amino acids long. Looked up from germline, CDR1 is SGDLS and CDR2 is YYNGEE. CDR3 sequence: CASSVTAQNSPLHF. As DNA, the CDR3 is TGTGCCAGCAGCGTGACAGCTCAGAATTCACCCCTCCACTTT.

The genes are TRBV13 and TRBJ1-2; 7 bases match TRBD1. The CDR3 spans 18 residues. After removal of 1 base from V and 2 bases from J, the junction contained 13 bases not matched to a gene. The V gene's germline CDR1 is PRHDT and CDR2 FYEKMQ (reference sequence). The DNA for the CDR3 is TGTGCCAGCAGCTTAGCCGAACGGGGACAGCCCACGAACTATGGCTACACCTTC. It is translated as CASSLAERGQPTNYGYTF.

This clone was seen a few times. The CDR3 here is CASSLVMGSPTEAFF. CDR3 sequence (DNA): TGTGCCAGCAGCTTAGTGATGGGCAGTCCTACTGAAGCTTTCTTT. The chain employs TRBV11-2 and TRBJ1-1; no firm D call. V was pared by 1 base and J by 5 bases, with 14 bases between. Germline V gives CDR1 SGHAT, CDR2 FQNNGV. The CDR3 is 15 amino acids.

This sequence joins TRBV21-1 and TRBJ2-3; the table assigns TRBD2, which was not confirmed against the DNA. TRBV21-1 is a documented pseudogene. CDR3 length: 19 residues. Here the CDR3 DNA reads TGTGCCAGCAGCAAAAGGACTAGCGGGAGATCCGTTAGCACAGATACGCAGTATTTT. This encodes CASSKRTSGRSVSTDTQYF.

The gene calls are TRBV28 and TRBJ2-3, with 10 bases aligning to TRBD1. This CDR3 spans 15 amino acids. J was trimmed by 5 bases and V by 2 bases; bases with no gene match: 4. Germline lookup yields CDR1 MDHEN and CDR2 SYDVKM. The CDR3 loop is CASSLIGTGEDTQYF. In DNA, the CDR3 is TGTGCCAGCAGTTTAATAGGGACAGGGGAAGATACGCAGTATTTT. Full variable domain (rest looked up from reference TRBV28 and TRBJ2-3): DVKVTQSSRYLVKRTGEKVFLECVQDMDHENMFWYRQDPGLGLRLIYFSYDVKMKEKGDIPEGYSVSREKKERFSLILESASTNQTSMYLCASSLIGTGEDTQYFGPGTRLTVL.

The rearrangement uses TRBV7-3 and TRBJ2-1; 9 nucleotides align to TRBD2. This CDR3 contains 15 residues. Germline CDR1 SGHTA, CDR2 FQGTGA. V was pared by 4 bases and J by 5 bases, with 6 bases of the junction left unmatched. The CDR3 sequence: CASSYLAGWDNEQFF. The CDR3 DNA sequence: TGTGCCAGCAGCTACCTAGCGGGATGGGACAATGAGCAGTTCTTC.

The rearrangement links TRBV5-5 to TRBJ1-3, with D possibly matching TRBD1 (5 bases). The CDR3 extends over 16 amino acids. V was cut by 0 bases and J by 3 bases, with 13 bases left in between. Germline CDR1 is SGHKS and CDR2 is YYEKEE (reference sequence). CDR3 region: CASSLVSAGDGNTIYF. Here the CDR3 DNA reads TGTGCCAGCAGCTTGGTCTCCGCGGGGGATGGAAACACCATATATTTT. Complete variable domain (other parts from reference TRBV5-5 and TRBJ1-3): DAGVTQSPTHLIKTRGQQVTLRCSPISGHKSVSWYQQVLGQGPQFIFQYYEKEERGRGNFPDRFSARQFPNYSSELNVNALLLGDSALYLCASSLVSAGDGNTIYFGEGSWLTVV.

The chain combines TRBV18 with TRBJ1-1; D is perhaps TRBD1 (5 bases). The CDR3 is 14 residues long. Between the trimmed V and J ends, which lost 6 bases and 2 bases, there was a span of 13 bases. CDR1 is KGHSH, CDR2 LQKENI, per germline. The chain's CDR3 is CASSTTAPNTEAFF. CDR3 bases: TGTGCCAGCTCTACGACAGCTCCTAACACTGAAGCTTTCTTT.

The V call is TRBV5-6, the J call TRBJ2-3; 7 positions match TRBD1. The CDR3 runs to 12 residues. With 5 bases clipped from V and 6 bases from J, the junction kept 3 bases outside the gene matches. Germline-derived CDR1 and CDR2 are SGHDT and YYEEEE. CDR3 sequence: CASRGGADTQYF. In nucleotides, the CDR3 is TGTGCCAGCAGAGGGGGCGCGGATACGCAGTATTTT.

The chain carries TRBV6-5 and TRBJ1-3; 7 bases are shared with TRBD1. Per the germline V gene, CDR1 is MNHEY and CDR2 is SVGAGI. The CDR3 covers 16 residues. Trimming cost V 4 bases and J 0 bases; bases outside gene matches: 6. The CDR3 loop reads CASSLLGQDSGNTIYF. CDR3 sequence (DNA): TGTGCCAGCAGTTTGCTTGGACAGGACTCTGGAAACACCATATATTTT.

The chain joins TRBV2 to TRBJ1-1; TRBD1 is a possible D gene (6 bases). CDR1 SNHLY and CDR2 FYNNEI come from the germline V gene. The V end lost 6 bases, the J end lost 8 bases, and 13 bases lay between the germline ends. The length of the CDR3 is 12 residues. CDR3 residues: CASRDSTGEAFF. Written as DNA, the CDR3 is TGTGCCAGCAGGGACTCTACAGGGGAAGCTTTCTTT.

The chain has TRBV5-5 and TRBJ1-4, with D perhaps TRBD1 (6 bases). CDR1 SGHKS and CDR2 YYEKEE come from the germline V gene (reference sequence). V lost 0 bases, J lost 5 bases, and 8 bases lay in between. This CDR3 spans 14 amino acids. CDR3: CASSLGQGNEKLFF. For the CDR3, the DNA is TGTGCCAGCAGCTTGGGCCAGGGGAATGAAAAACTGTTTTTT.

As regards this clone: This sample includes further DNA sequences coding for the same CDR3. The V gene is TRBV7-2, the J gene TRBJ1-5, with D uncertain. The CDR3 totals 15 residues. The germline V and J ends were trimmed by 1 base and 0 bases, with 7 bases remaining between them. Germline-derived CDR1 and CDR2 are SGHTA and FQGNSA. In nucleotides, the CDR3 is TGTGCCAGCAGCTTAGTCGGGGATAGCAATCAGCCCCAGCATTTT. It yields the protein CASSLVGDSNQPQHF.